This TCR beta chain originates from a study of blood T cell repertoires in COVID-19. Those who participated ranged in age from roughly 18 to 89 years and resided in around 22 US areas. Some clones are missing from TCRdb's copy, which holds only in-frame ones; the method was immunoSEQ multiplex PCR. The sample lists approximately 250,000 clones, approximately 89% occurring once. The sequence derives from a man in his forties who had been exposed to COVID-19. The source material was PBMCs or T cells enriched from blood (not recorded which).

CDR3: CASSQIGVGGSSYEQYF. The DNA of the CDR3 is TGCGCCAGCAGCCAAATCGGCGTGGGAGGGTCCTCCTACGAGCAGTACTTC. The J gene is TRBJ2-7, the V gene TRBV4-1, with 7 positions matching TRBD2. CDR3 length equals 17 residues. The J segment lost 0 bases and the V segment lost 2 bases, leaving 10 bases of the junction unmatched. Germline CDR1 and CDR2: MGHRA and YSYEKL.